This T cell receptor (beta chain) comes out of a study of CD8+CD57+ T cells in acquired aplastic anemia. At the level of the study: Isolated CD4+ and CD8+ cells, once sorted, yielded DNA averaging about 3.1 ug. Study-wide findings and caveats: Levels of CD8+ Simpson's diversity were not significantly distinct in patients versus controls. Patients and controls had in common approximately 30 CD8+ CDR3 sequences.

The CDR3 totals 16 residues. After removal of 4 bases from V and 5 bases from J, the junction contained 13 bases not matched to a gene. Germline loops: CDR1 MGHDK, CDR2 SYGVNS. It was genomic DNA that served as the template for profiling TCR beta VDJ and CDR3. TCRdb used MiXCR to reprocess the reads, holding one entry per CDR3 protein. In the table there are 150,000 to 200,000 distinct CDR3 sequences, about three fifths of which are singletons. In regard to this clonotype: Its matching antigen is unknown.

This rearrangement joins TRBV25-1 to TRBJ2-7; 8 bases are shared with TRBD1. Sequenced: sorted CD4+, CD8+, or CD8+CD57+ T cells (not recorded which) from PBMCs. This receptor was identified in a human donor with severe aplastic anemia or a healthy control (not recorded which). CDR3 sequence: CASSARPKTGDHEQYF. The CDR3 bases are TGTGCCAGCAGTGCTAGACCCAAGACAGGGGACCACGAGCAGTACTTC.